This T cell receptor (beta chain) was identified in a study of blood T cell repertoires in COVID-19. Libraries were prepared by immunoSEQ multiplex PCR; TCRdb keeps only in-frame clonotypes and omits some of them. The table lists some 460,000 clones, about nine tenths of them singletons. The CDR3 length is 14 residues. Trimming removed 0 bases at V and 5 bases at J, with 12 bases between. Germline CDR1 and CDR2: SGHNT and YYREEE (reference sequence). The specimen sequenced was PBMCs or T cells enriched from blood (not recorded which). The receptor was derived from a young woman who had recovered from COVID-19. The rearrangement uses TRBV5-4 and TRBJ2-7; D is uncertain. The CDR3 reads CASSLAPEIHEQYF. The CDR3 nucleotides read TGTGCCAGCAGCTTGGCCCCCGAGATCCACGAGCAGTACTTC.